The table lists the clone carrying this TCR beta chain with a count of one. Antigen unknown. Assay: immunoSEQ multiplex PCR; the TCRdb copy retains only in-frame clones and omits some. The sample shows 130,000 to 150,000 clones, around 88% of them seen only once. This record belongs to a study of cytomegalovirus exposure and HLA in healthy donors. Study observations and caveats: Clusters of TCRs from the first cohort tended to co-occur in the 120 or so validation repertoires (as a later analysis found). The listing of 160 or so TCR beta chains classed them as cytomegalovirus-associated.

This TCR derives from a woman aged 18-30 years in good health and CMV-seropositive. The specimen was PBMCs.

The CDR3 region has the DNA TGTGCCAGCAGCGTATTACAGGTCATCAACTATGGCTACACCTTC. Translated: CASSVLQVINYGYTF. The genes are TRBV5-6 and TRBJ1-2, with a weak D call TRBD1 (5 bases). Germline CDR1 SGHDT, CDR2 YYEEEE. V was cut by 4 bases and J by 2 bases, with 15 bases left in between. This CDR3 is built from 15 residues. Supplemented by reference TRBV5-6 and TRBJ1-2, the full variable domain reads DAGVTQSPTHLIKTRGQQVTLRCSPKSGHDTVSWYQQALGQGPQFIFQYYEEEERQRGNFPDRFSGHQFPNYSSELNVNALLLGDSALYLCASSVLQVINYGYTFGSGTRLTVV.